This T cell receptor beta chain was obtained from a study of blood T cell repertoires in COVID-19 (TCRdb year 2020). Some background on the complete study: The collaborator samples originated in the United States, Italy and Spain and spanned the acute and convalescent phases of COVID-19. The material from the prospective study consisted of cDNA or gDNA derived from T cells, B-cell-depleted T cells, or PBMCs. Deeply sampled blood TCRbeta repertoires from subjects exposed to, actively infected with, or recovered from COVID-19 were included in the dataset. The repertoires were released in a freely available public database intended as a resource for research on the immune response to SARS-CoV-2. The samples were drawn from the first 160 participants of the ongoing ImmuneRACE study and from over 950 subjects provided by 6 global collaborators. A de-identified subject ID, COVID-19 status, age in years and sex were almost always included in the sample metadata. Where available, HLA class I and class II types were obtained from metadata supplied by the sample provider rather than from assay-based typing.

TCRbeta CDR3 regions were amplified from genomic DNA by means of the immunoSEQ Assay, a bias-controlled multiplex PCR. Under the source paper's analysis protocol: Nucleated cell counts per sample were estimated from amplification of reference gene primers within the assay. To quantify the absolute abundance of each unique TCRbeta CDR3 rearrangement, sequence reads were collapsed and filtered. For each sample, productive Simpson clonality was calculated as the square root of Simpson's diversity index over productive rearrangements. Not all clones reach the TCRdb copy of this immuneACCESS table, which keeps in-frame sequences only. Checked studies attribute under half of the gap to unresolved V genes and leave the rest unexplained. The DNA gave D and trimming, while V, J and clone size come from that table. This sample comprises fewer than 300,000 clones, roughly 85% of them detected only once. Of the sample, 4.5% to 6% falls within the top ten clones.

Each collaborating institution followed its own protocols to collect whole blood in K2EDTA tubes. For TCRbeta analysis, collaborators shipped samples in one of three forms: frozen whole blood, isolated PBMCs, or DNA extracted from either of those sample types. Comment on this clone: It has no known antigen specificity. It has no much larger one-base neighbor in the sample; base qualities were not kept.

Beyond this particular receptor, the publication reports: How much clinical and demographic metadata was included differed by source and by participant, and the metadata was provided uncurated.

Material: peripheral blood. This receptor was taken from a man over 45 with active or convalescent COVID-19.

The CDR3 protein: CASSQDPGQGTTYGYTF. The nucleotide sequence is TGCGCCAGCAGCCAAGATCCTGGACAGGGGACTACCTATGGCTACACCTTC. The receptor chain draws on TRBV4-1 and TRBJ1-2, with 9 bases aligning to TRBD1. The CDR3 numbers 17 residues from cysteine through phenylalanine. Just the 51-base CDR3 DNA is kept, in frame starting at base 1. CDR1 and CDR2 are read off the germline V gene as MGHRA and YSYEKL. Trimming removed 0 bases from V and 4 bases from J; the gene matches leave 9 bases unexplained.